This TCR beta chain was retrieved from a study of blood T cell repertoires in COVID-19. For the study at large: Acute-phase and convalescent COVID-19 samples originated in the United States, Italy and Spain.

CDR3 length: 15 residues. Deletions cut 3 bases from V and 6 bases from J, with 15 bases between. CDR1 KGHDR and CDR2 SFDVKD come from the germline V gene. Study processing details: Estimation of nucleated cell counts relied on the amplification of reference gene primers. Repertoires were generated with immunoSEQ multiplex PCR, while TCRdb's copy carries only in-frame clones and drops some. V, J and clone size are taken as reported in that table, and D and trimming were inferred from the DNA itself. The sample has tens of thousands of clones, 75% to 90% seen once. Seattle's enrolled individuals joined amid active infection and were then monitored longitudinally.

This TCR came from an older woman with COVID-19, enrolled during active disease. This chain uses TRBV24-1 with TRBJ2-3; D is perhaps TRBD2 (5 bases). The sample comprised peripheral blood. CDR3 DNA: TGTGCCACCAGTGATCGGGGTAGCCCCGCGGATACGCAGTATTTT. Translating gives CATSDRGSPADTQYF.